This passage covers 2 T cell receptor beta chains from one sample sequenced in a study of regulatory T cells in long-lasting Graves disease. Arm-PCR with iRepertoire HTBI primers amplified the CDR3 regions for these TCR beta libraries. TCRdb reprocessed the multiplex PCR reads with MiXCR, giving one entry per CDR3 protein. The repertoire holds 440,000 or so distinct CDR3 sequences, with more than 12% as singletons. Time point described: newly diagnosed GD, antithyroid drugs for less than 3 months. The authors made the TCR library using RNA they extracted from PBMCs. The same data also went into a second study, on T cells in Graves' hyperthyroidism and ophthalmopathy.

The material sequenced was peripheral blood mononuclear cells (PBMCs), taken at new diagnosis, from a patient treated with antithyroid drugs. The receptor set was obtained from a woman aged 30 to 39 with Graves disease.

V and J are TRBV20-1 and TRBJ1-1, with a possible D match to TRBD1 (6 bases). V lost 3 bases, J lost 1 base, and 12 bases lay in between. The CDR3 covers 14 residues. In germline, CDR1 is DFQATT, CDR2 SNEGSKA (reference sequence). DNA for the CDR3: TGCAGTGCTAGCCAATCAGGGGAGAACACTGAAGCTTTCTTT. Residues: CSASQSGENTEAFF.

This clonotype appeared many times. The V and J genes are TRBV6-1 and TRBJ2-2; D unresolved. Deletions cut 4 bases from V and 6 bases from J, with 12 bases between. The CDR3 covers 14 residues. Germline CDR1 and CDR2: MNHNS and SASEGT. CDR3 DNA sequence: TGTGCCAGCAGTGCGCTTCGGCTTGCCGGGGAGCTGTTTTTT. Its protein is CASSALRLAGELFF.